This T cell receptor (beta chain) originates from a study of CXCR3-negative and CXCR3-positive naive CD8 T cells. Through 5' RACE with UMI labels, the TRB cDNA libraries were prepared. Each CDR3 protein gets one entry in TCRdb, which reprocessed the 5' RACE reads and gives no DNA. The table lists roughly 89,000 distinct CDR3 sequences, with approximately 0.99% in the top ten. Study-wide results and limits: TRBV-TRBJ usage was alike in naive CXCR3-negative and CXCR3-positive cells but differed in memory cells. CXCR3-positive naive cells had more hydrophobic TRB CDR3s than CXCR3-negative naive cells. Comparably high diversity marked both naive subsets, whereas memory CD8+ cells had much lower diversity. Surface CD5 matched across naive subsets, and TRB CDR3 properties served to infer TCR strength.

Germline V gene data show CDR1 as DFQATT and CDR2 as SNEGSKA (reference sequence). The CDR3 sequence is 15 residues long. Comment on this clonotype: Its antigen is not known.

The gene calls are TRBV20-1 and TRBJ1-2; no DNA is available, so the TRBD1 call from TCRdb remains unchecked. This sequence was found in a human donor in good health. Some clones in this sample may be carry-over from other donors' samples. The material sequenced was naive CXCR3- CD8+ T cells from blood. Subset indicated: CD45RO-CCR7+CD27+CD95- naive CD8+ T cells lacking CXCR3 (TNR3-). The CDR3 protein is CSARDVGQGVYGYTF.